This T cell receptor beta chain was recovered during a study of spatial heterogeneity in lung cancer. Study information: Consistently, beta-chain sequences turned up in larger numbers than alpha-chain sequences did.

A unique molecular identifier was attached to every TCR cDNA molecule. One entry per CDR3 protein, called by TCRdb with MiXCR from the 5' RACE reads. The sample has about 39,000 distinct CDR3 sequences, 2.5% to 3.5% seen once; the top ten hold about 36%. Time point defined: sample taken at primary tumor resection. The donors, 72 patients with untreated early-stage non-small cell lung cancer, provided the samples. The CDR3 is made up of 15 amino acids. V lost 8 bases and J lost 7, with 21 bases in between. Germline V gives CDR1 MNHNS, CDR2 SASEGT. This clonotype was seen repeatedly, ten times or more. The chain carries TRBV6-1 and TRBJ1-5; the D gene is possibly TRBD1 (5 bases). The TCR originated in a male donor with early-stage non-small cell lung cancer. Specimen: normal lung tissue next to the tumor, collected at surgery. CDR3 loop: CASREGLGGGQPQHF. CDR3 nucleotides: TGTGCCAGCCGAGAGGGGCTTGGGGGTGGACAGCCCCAGCATTTT.